The rows below give T cell receptor beta chains drawn from one sample of a study of shared clonotypes between healthy human individuals. Repertoires were generated with immunoSEQ multiplex PCR, while TCRdb's copy carries only in-frame clones and drops some. Here the sample spans about 2 million clones, just under 95% being singletons. Sample: naive CD8+ T cells sorted from blood. The receptors come from a man aged 18 to 29 in good health. Both conserved end residues are part of each CDR3. The D gene is left open where the match is weak. Size is omitted from some rows. Given values are once, few, many or a class for expanded clones.

TRBJ2-7 | . | TRBV9 | . | TGTGCCAGCAGCCCACTAGAGGGGACCTACGAGCAGTACTTC | CASSPLEGTYEQYF
TRBJ2-1 | . | TRBV6-5 | . | TGTGCCAGCAGTTACTCAGCAGACAATGAGCAGTTCTTC | CASSYSADNEQFF
TRBJ2-1 | TRBD2 | TRBV7-9 | once | TGTGCCAGCAGCTTAAGCCTCTCTAGCGGGGGCCACAATGAGCAGTTCTTC | CASSLSLSSGGHNEQFF
TRBJ2-7 | TRBD2 | TRBV9 | . | TGTGCCAGCAGCGTAGATCCAAGCGGGGCCTCCTACGAGCAGTACTTC | CASSVDPSGASYEQYF
TRBJ1-1 | . | TRBV9 | . | TGTGCCAGCAGCGTTGGACATTTGAACACTGAAGCTTTCTTT | CASSVGHLNTEAFF
TRBJ2-1 | . | TRBV7-8 | . | TGTGCCAGCACCCCCCCGACTAGTGTTGATGAGCAGTTCTTC | CASTPPTSVDEQFF
TRBJ2-7 | . | TRBV11-2 | . | TGTGCCAGCACCTCCGTCGGTTCCTACGAGCAGTACTTC | CASTSVGSYEQYF
TRBJ2-7 | TRBD1 | TRBV11-2 | . | TGTGCCAGCAGCTCAGGACAGGGGACGGGCGAGCAGTACTTC | CASSSGQGTGEQYF
TRBJ2-5 | . | TRBV2 | . | TGTGCCAGCAGTCCACCCCAGGGTTTCCAAGAGACCCAGTACTTC | CASSPPQGFQETQYF
TRBJ2-7 | . | TRBV10-2 | . | TGCGCCAGCAGTCCCCCGGCATCCTACGAGCAGTACTTC | CASSPPASYEQYF
TRBJ2-1 | . | TRBV7-6 | once | TGTGCCAGCAGCTTAGGGTACGTTTTGGGCGCCGGCAATGAGCAGTTCTTC | CASSLGYVLGAGNEQFF
TRBJ1-1 | . | TRBV7-9 | once | TGTGCCAGCAGCTTAGTTTCTGGTATGAACACTGAAGCTTTCTTT | CASSLVSGMNTEAFF
TRBJ2-7 | TRBD1 | TRBV4-1 | . | TGCGCCAGCAGCCAAGAGGACAGGGATCCCTACGAGCAGTACTTC | CASSQEDRDPYEQYF
TRBJ2-7 | . | TRBV27 | . | TGTGCCAGCAGTTTAATTGGGCCAACAAAGACCTACGAGCAGTACTTC | CASSLIGPTKTYEQYF
TRBJ2-5 | . | TRBV12-2 | . | TGTGCAAGTCGCTTAGAGATAGGAGAGACCCAGTACTTC | CASRLEIGETQYF
TRBJ1-6 | TRBD1 | TRBV27 | . | TGTGCCAGCAGTTCCATTGGGTTGGCGGGACAGAGTAATTCACCCCTCCACTTT | CASSSIGLAGQSNSPLHF
TRBJ1-2 | . | TRBV21-1 | once | TGTGCCAGCAGCCCCTCCGGACACATATGCTATGGCTACACCTTC | CASSPSGHICYGYTF
TRBJ2-7 | TRBD1 | TRBV4-3 | . | TGCGCCAGCAGCCAAGTGCCGGGACAGGGATCCCACGAGCAGTACTTC | CASSQVPGQGSHEQYF
TRBJ2-7 | . | TRBV11-2 | few | TGTGCCAGCAGCTTAGATTCAATTGGCTACGAGCAGTACTTC | CASSLDSIGYEQYF
TRBJ1-5 | . | TRBV16 | . | TGTGCCAGCAGCCAATCGCCAGGGGCCAACAATCAGCCCCAGCATTTT | CASSQSPGANNQPQHF
TRBJ2-5 | . | TRBV7-8 | . | TGTGCCAGCAGCTCAGTCCCGCTCGAGACCCAGTACTTC | CASSSVPLETQYF
TRBJ2-5 | . | TRBV9 | . | TGTGCCAGCAGCAAAGCCGGGGGCCAAGAGACCCAGTACTTC | CASSKAGGQETQYF